This record covers a single TCR beta chain. Its antigen is as yet unknown. Method: immunoSEQ multiplex PCR; TCRdb's copy keeps in-frame clones and lacks some. The repertoire includes fewer than 85,000 clones, just over 85% of them detected once, and over 2.5% sits in the top ten. In germline, CDR1 is MRHNA, CDR2 SNTAGT. Trimming shortened V by 11 bases and J by 4 bases, and 17 bases separated the two germline ends. The CDR3 has 13 amino acids. Time point meaning: baseline, week 1 (first vaccination visit). Treatment denoted: pre-vaccination baseline after standard-of-care therapy. The data were taken from a study of a mutant IDH1 vaccine in newly diagnosed glioma. Study context: Sex distribution of treated patients was approximately 62% male and approximately 38% female; mean age was about 40 years. Most patients had received both radiotherapy and temozolomide, the prior options being radiotherapy, temozolomide, or both. Notes on the study in general: Pseudoprogression seemed unlinked to shifts in top peripheral T cell clonotypes.

The source of this sequence is a man younger than 45 with glioma. This chain connects TRBV6-4 to TRBJ1-1; D gene unclear. The input for sequencing was PBMCs, taken from a glioma patient treated with radiotherapy, temozolomide or both. The CDR3 sequence: CALPRVLSTEAFF. The CDR3 nucleotides read TGTGCCCTCCCGAGAGTCCTGTCCACTGAAGCTTTCTTT.